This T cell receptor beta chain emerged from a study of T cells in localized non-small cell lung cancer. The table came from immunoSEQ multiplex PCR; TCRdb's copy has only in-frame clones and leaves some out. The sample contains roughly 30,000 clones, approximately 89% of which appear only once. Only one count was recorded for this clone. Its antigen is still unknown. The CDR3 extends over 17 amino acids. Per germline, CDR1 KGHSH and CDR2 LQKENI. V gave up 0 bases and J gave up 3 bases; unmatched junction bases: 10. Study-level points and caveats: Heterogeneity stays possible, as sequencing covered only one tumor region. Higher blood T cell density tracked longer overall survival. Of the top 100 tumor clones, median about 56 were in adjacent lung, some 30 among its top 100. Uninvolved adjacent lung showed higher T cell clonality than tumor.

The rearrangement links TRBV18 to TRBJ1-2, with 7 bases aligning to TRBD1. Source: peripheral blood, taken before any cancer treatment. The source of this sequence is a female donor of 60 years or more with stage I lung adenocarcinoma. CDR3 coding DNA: TGTGCCAGCTCACCACCCGGGCCAGGGGGGGAGGACTATGGCTACACCTTC. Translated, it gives CASSPPGPGGEDYGYTF.